These T cell receptor beta chains were read from a single sample in a study of cytomegalovirus exposure and HLA in healthy donors. TCRdb's table, derived via immunoSEQ multiplex PCR, lists solely in-frame clones and lacks some. Here the sample spans more than 100,000 clones, 15% being singletons. The sequenced material came from PBMCs. These TCRs come from a woman between 18 and 30 years old in good health and CMV-seronegative. Both conserved end residues are part of each CDR3. A D gene is named only where the DNA matches it firmly. Clone size is not always given. Where it is, it says once, few, many or a class for expanded clones.

clone_size d_call j_call v_call cdr3_nt cdr3_aa
- TRBD1 TRBJ2-2 TRBV5-6 TGTGCCAGCAAAGAGGGGACAGGGGGCTATACCGGGGAGCTGTTTTTT CASKEGTGGYTGELFF
- TRBD2 TRBJ2-1 TRBV7-8 TGTGCCAGCAGCTTAGGAGGACTAGTCTCTTGGAATGAGCAGTTCTTC CASSLGGLVSWNEQFF
- - TRBJ1-1 TRBV5-5 TGTGCCAGCAGCTTCGGCCTAGGTTTGGAAACTGAAGCTTTCTTT CASSFGLGLETEAFF
- TRBD1 TRBJ2-7 TRBV10-3 TGTGCCATCAGTGAGTCGGACAGGCGATCCTACGAGCAGTACTTC CAISESDRRSYEQYF
- - TRBJ2-1 TRBV30 TGTGCCTGGAGCCCCGGCGGTGACAATGAGCAGTTCTTC CAWSPGGDNEQFF
- TRBD1 TRBJ2-5 TRBV10-1 TGCGCCAGCAGTGGGGGACAGCAAGAGACCCAGTACTTC CASSGGQQETQYF
few - TRBJ1-6 TRBV30 TGTGCCTGGAGTCGCGGGATGGGTAATGCCAATTCACCCCTCCACTTT CAWSRGMGNANSPLHF
few - TRBJ2-1 TRBV6-6 TGTGCCAGCAGTTACCCCGGGCAGGGTAACAATGAGCAGTTCTTC CASSYPGQGNNEQFF
- - TRBJ2-1 TRBV5-1 TGCGCCAGCAGCTTGGGCGGGGATTACAATGAGCAGTTCTTC CASSLGGDYNEQFF
- - TRBJ2-2 TRBV28 TGTGCCAGCAGTCACAGGGACACGAACACCGGGGAGCTGTTTTTT CASSHRDTNTGELFF
- TRBD1 TRBJ2-3 TRBV6-5 TGTGCCAGCAGGGTGGGACAGCGCACAGATACGCAGTATTTT CASRVGQRTDTQYF
few TRBD2 TRBJ2-7 TRBV27 TGTGCCAGCAGTTTAGGGACTAGCGGTACCTACGAGCAGTACTTC CASSLGTSGTYEQYF
- - TRBJ2-7 TRBV5-4 TGTGCCAGCAGCCCGGGAATGGGGAAAACCGAGCAGTACTTC CASSPGMGKTEQYF
few TRBD2 TRBJ2-3 TRBV19 TGTGCCAGTACCCCTAGCGGGGGCCATCGTACGCAGTATTTT CASTPSGGHRTQYF
- TRBD2 TRBJ2-3 TRBV6-5 TGTGCCAGCAGTTTGGTGCTAGCGGGGGGCACAGATACGCAGTATTTT CASSLVLAGGTDTQYF
- - TRBJ2-3 TRBV28 TGTGCCAGCACCTGGCGGTTTAGCACAGATACGCAGTATTTT CASTWRFSTDTQYF
- TRBD2 TRBJ2-7 TRBV30 TGTGCCTGGAGTGATCCGGGACTAGGGCTGCGCGAGCAGTACTTC CAWSDPGLGLREQYF
- - TRBJ1-4 TRBV4-2 TGTGCCAGCAGCCAACGTGGGGGGGTGGGGGCTAATGAAAAACTGTTTTTT CASSQRGGVGANEKLFF
- - TRBJ1-1 TRBV28 TGTGCCAGCAGTTTACCCGTACAGGGGAACACTGAAGCTTTCTTT CASSLPVQGNTEAFF
few - TRBJ2-7 TRBV30 TGTGCCTGGAGTGTTCCGGGGTCCCGCTCCTACGAGCAGTACTTC CAWSVPGSRSYEQYF
few TRBD1 TRBJ1-2 TRBV6-1 TGTGCCACCGCCCCGGGACAGATCTATGGCTACACCTTC CATAPGQIYGYTF
few - TRBJ2-2 TRBV18 TGTGCCAGCTCACCAGTGAGGTCCGGATCTAACACCGGGGAGCTGTTTTTT CASSPVRSGSNTGELFF
few TRBD1 TRBJ2-7 TRBV7-6 TGTGCCAGCAGCTTAGGGCCACCAATAACAGGGGCTCCTCCCCCATACTACGAGCAGTACTTC CASSLGPPITGAPPPYYEQYF
- - TRBJ1-3 TRBV5-1 TGCGCCAGCAGCTGGGGAACGGGAGACTCTGGAAACACCATATATTTT CASSWGTGDSGNTIYF
once TRBD2 TRBJ2-7 TRBV4-2 TGTGCCAGCAGCCAAGAACCTAGCGGGAGCTTTGGGGTCGAGCAGTACTTC CASSQEPSGSFGVEQYF
few - TRBJ2-5 TRBV7-8 TGTGCCAGCAGCCCGCGGGCATACCAAGAGACCCAGTACTTC CASSPRAYQETQYF
few - TRBJ1-3 TRBV11-2 TGTGCCAGCAGCTTAACCCAGGGAAACACCATATATTTT CASSLTQGNTIYF
- TRBD2 TRBJ2-3 TRBV5-4 TGTGCCAGCAGCTTGCATCTAGCGGGAGAAATAGATACGCAGTATTTT CASSLHLAGEIDTQYF
- TRBD2 TRBJ2-1 TRBV5-1 TGCGCCAGCAGCTGGGAGATACGCGGGAGGGCCATGAGGGAGCAGTTCTTC CASSWEIRGRAMREQFF
few - TRBJ2-3 TRBV7-9 TGTGCCAGCAGCACACCAACAGGGAGCACAGATACGCAGTATTTT CASSTPTGSTDTQYF
few TRBD1 TRBJ2-7 TRBV6-1 TGTGCCAGCAGTGCAGACAGGGTCGGCGAGCAGTACTTC CASSADRVGEQYF
few - TRBJ2-7 TRBV29-1 TGCAGCGTCGGACATTCCTACGAGCAGTACTTC CSVGHSYEQYF
- - TRBJ2-1 TRBV5-4 TGTGCCAGCAGCTTGGCCCTCGGCGGAAACAATGAGCAGTTCTTC CASSLALGGNNEQFF
few - TRBJ1-6 TRBV7-2 TGTGCCAGCAGCTTAGAGCGGTCATATAATTCACCCCTCCACTTT CASSLERSYNSPLHF
- - TRBJ2-2 TRBV9 TGTGCCAGCAGCCCCGCGGGGGCGTCCGGGGAGCTGTTTTTT CASSPAGASGELFF
- - TRBJ2-6 TRBV27 TGTGCGGCAGGGGTCGGGGCCAACGTCCTGACTTTC CAAGVGANVLTF
- TRBD2 TRBJ2-1 TRBV7-8 TGTGCCAGCAGCCATAGCGGGAGGGGCTACAATGAGCAGTTCTTC CASSHSGRGYNEQFF
- TRBD1 TRBJ2-1 TRBV29-1 TGCAGCGTTGGACAGGGAGACAATGAGCAGTTCTTC CSVGQGDNEQFF
few TRBD2 TRBJ2-1 TRBV7-6 TGTGCCAGCAGTTCAGGGGTAGCGGGGTCCTACAATGAGCAGTTCTTC CASSSGVAGSYNEQFF
- - TRBJ2-1 TRBV27 TGTGCCAGCAGTTTAGCGGGCTCCTACAATGAGCAGTTCTTC CASSLAGSYNEQFF
- TRBD1 TRBJ2-7 TRBV18 TGTGCCAGCTCGCCGAGGCCCGGGACAGGGGGACTCGAGCAGTACTTC CASSPRPGTGGLEQYF